Each of the 14 T cell receptor beta chains below was sequenced from the same sample in a study of shared clonotypes between healthy human individuals. The table came from immunoSEQ multiplex PCR; TCRdb's copy has only in-frame clones and leaves some out. The repertoire has 2 million to 3 million clones, more than 85% of them found once; the top ten carry 0.36%. The sample comprised naive CD4+ T cells from PBMCs. Stated subset: CD45RA+ positively selected. These receptors came from a young man in good health. Some clones in this sample may be carry-over from other donors' samples.

The chain employs TRBV30 and TRBJ2-5, with D perhaps matching TRBD1 (6 bases). Germline-derived CDR1 and CDR2 are GTSNPN and SVGIG (reference sequence). V was cut by 7 bases and J by 1 base, with 13 bases left in between. CDR3 size: 13 residues. CDR3 in DNA: TGTGCCTTACAGGGTCTGGCCCAAGAGACCCAGTACTTC. The encoded protein is CALQGLAQETQYF. Complete variable domain (other parts from reference TRBV30 and TRBJ2-5): SQTIHQWPATLVQPVGSPLSLECTVEGTSNPNLYWYRQAAGRGLQLLFYSVGIGQISSEVPQNLSASRPQDRQFILSSKKLLLSDSGFYLCALQGLAQETQYFGPGTRLLVL.

V usage is TRBV19 and J usage is TRBJ1-5; 9 nucleotides line up with TRBD1. The trim removed 7 bases at V and 11 bases at J, leaving 12 bases unmatched. Germline V gene sequence: CDR1 LNHDA, CDR2 SQIVND (reference sequence). The CDR3 contains 14 residues. The CDR3: CASTAGTGTMTQHF. CDR3 nucleotides: TGTGCCAGTACCGCCGGGACAGGGACCATGACCCAGCATTTT.

For the CDR3, the DNA is TGTGCCAGCAGCTTGGTCGGCACAACGGGAAACACCATATATTTT. Residues: CASSLVGTTGNTIYF. V usage is TRBV5-5 and J usage is TRBJ1-3; no clear D gene. Trimming took 0 bases from V and 4 from J, leaving 11 bases between them. Germline V gene data show CDR1 as SGHKS and CDR2 as YYEKEE (reference sequence). CDR3 length: 15 amino acids.

This clone was seen more than once but under ten times. The CDR3 is CASTQGDEQYF. CDR3 nucleotides: TGTGCCAGCACCCAGGGGGACGAGCAGTACTTC. The V gene is TRBV6-5, the J gene TRBJ2-7; 7 positions agree with TRBD1. Unmatched junction bases numbered 2, after V lost 7 bases and J lost 5 bases. Germline V gives CDR1 MNHEY, CDR2 SVGAGI. The CDR3 loop spans 11 amino acids.

J is TRBJ2-5 and V is TRBV5-1, with TRBD2 as a possible D gene (5 bases). The CDR3 is 15 amino acids. The germline V gene has CDR1 SGHRS and CDR2 YFSETQ. Between the trimmed V and J ends, which lost 4 bases and 0 bases, there was a span of 13 bases. As DNA, the CDR3 is TGCGCCAGCAGCCGGCGGGTGGGAGACCAAGAGACCCAGTACTTC. Translation gives CASSRRVGDQETQYF.

This rearrangement joins TRBV5-1 to TRBJ1-1, with D possibly matching TRBD1 (6 bases). The CDR3 length is 14 residues. Germline CDR1 SGHRS, CDR2 YFSETQ. V lost 6 bases and J 4 bases, leaving 16 bases between the germline ends. The CDR3 nucleotides read TGCGCCAGCACAATAAAACAGGGCGGCACTGAAGCTTTCTTT. Amino acid sequence: CASTIKQGGTEAFF.

The chain recombines TRBV28 with TRBJ1-1; the D gene is possibly TRBD1 (6 bases). The CDR3 is made up of 15 amino acids. Germline V gene sequence: CDR1 MDHEN, CDR2 SYDVKM. V was pared by 6 bases and J by 1 base, with 15 bases between. The CDR3 DNA reads as TGTGCCAGCAGCTACCATGGACAGACGAACACTGAAGCTTTCTTT. Translating gives CASSYHGQTNTEAFF.

The rearrangement joins TRBV30 to TRBJ2-2; D is possibly TRBD2 (5 bases). Germline V gene lookup returns CDR1 GTSNPN and CDR2 SVGIG (reference sequence). The V gene lost 4 bases and the J gene lost 9 bases, with 12 bases spanning the gap. There are 12 residues in the CDR3. CDR3 loop: CAWTSQERELFF. CDR3 in DNA: TGTGCCTGGACTAGCCAAGAACGGGAGCTGTTTTTT.

This chain connects TRBV20-1 to TRBJ2-4; D may be TRBD1 (5 bases). From germline, CDR1 is DFQATT and CDR2 SNEGSKA (reference sequence). This CDR3 has 11 amino acids. The V and J ends lost 3 bases and 8 bases respectively, with 8 bases between them. The CDR3 nucleotides are TGCAGTGCTAGCAGGGAAGACATTCAGTACTTC. Translating it yields CSASREDIQYF.

The rearrangement links TRBV19 to TRBJ1-2, with D perhaps TRBD1 (6 bases). In germline, CDR1 is LNHDA, CDR2 SQIVND (reference sequence). The CDR3 spans 15 residues. V was shortened by 1 base and J by 2 bases, with 11 bases between the two germline ends. CDR3 bases: TGTGCCAGTAGTATAGTTCGGGGGCCCAACTATGGCTACACCTTC. This gives the protein CASSIVRGPNYGYTF.

This chain links TRBV2 with TRBJ1-3; no definite D call. V was shortened by 8 bases and J by 2 bases, with 13 bases between the two germline ends. Germline V gives CDR1 SNHLY, CDR2 FYNNEI. The CDR3 runs 14 residues. In nucleotides, the CDR3 is TGTGCCAGCCCCCCCGGAGCTACTGGAAACACCATATATTTT. Residues: CASPPGATGNTIYF.

The J gene is TRBJ2-3, the V gene TRBV7-3; the D gene is possibly TRBD2 (5 bases). The CDR3 is 14 amino acids. The V end lost 5 bases, the J end lost 2 bases, and 11 bases lay between the germline ends. Germline lookup yields CDR1 SGHTA and CDR2 FQGTGA. Here the CDR3 reads CASSPAGVTDTQYF. The CDR3 region has the DNA TGTGCCAGCAGCCCGGCCGGGGTCACAGATACGCAGTATTTT. Variable domain in full (rest from reference TRBV7-3 and TRBJ2-3): GAGVSQTPSNKVTEKGKYVELRCDPISGHTALYWYRQSLGQGPEFLIYFQGTGAADDSGLPNDRFFAVRPEGSVSTLKIQRTERGDSAVYLCASSPAGVTDTQYFGPGTRLTVL.

V gene TRBV7-2 combines with J gene TRBJ2-3, with unresolved D. V shed 0 bases and J shed 3 bases, with 7 bases lying between them. The CDR3 is 14 residues long. The germline V gene has CDR1 SGHTA and CDR2 FQGNSA. CDR3 region: CASSLALRTDTQYF. CDR3 nucleotide sequence: TGTGCCAGCAGCTTAGCGTTGCGGACAGATACGCAGTATTTT.

The chain combines TRBV4-3 with TRBJ1-5; a weak D match, TRBD1 (6 bases). The CDR3 runs 15 residues. V gave up 0 bases and J gave up 4 bases, with 10 bases separating them. Germline V gene sequence: CDR1 LGHNA, CDR2 YSLEER. CDR3 in amino acids: CASSQEYQGNQPQHF. Here the CDR3 DNA reads TGCGCCAGCAGCCAAGAATATCAGGGGAATCAGCCCCAGCATTTT.